This T cell receptor beta chain stems from a study of cytomegalovirus exposure and HLA in healthy donors. The wider study: Earlier sequencing of about 179 million T cells yielded under 120 million unique TCR beta sequences.

General study points: Earlier analysis found most TCR beta V segments productive about 87% or about 30% of the time.

13 Jbeta primers and 60 Vbeta primers were used for the PCR. TCRdb keeps only in-frame clones here, not all; method: immunoSEQ multiplex PCR. The table shows approximately 210,000 clones, with roughly 82% occurring only once. This clone was seen a handful of times. Its antigen is unidentified. The sequenced sample was PBMCs. The receptor was isolated from a middle-aged man in good health and CMV-seropositive.

CDR3 bases: TGTGCCAGCAGTGATAGGGGTCCCTACAATGAGCAGTTCTTC. Protein: CASSDRGPYNEQFF. The chain couples TRBV25-1 to TRBJ2-1, with a weak D call TRBD1 (5 bases). Looked up from germline, CDR1 is MGHDK and CDR2 is SYGVNS. V was cut by 3 bases and J by 2 bases, with 8 bases left in between. The CDR3 runs 14 residues.